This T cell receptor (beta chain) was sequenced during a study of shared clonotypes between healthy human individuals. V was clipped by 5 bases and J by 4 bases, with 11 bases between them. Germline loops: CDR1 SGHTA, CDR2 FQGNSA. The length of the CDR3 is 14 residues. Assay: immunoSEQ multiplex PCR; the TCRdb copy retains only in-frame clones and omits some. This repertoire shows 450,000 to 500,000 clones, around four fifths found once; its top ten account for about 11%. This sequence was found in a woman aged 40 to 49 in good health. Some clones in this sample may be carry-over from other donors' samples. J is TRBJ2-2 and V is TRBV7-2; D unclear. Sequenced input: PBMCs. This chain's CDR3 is CASSRTPFTGELFF. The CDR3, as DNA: TGTGCCAGCAGCCGGACGCCCTTCACCGGGGAGCTGTTTTTT. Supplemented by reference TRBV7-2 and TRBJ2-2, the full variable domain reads GAGVSQSPSNKVTEKGKDVELRCDPISGHTALYWYRQSLGQGLEFLIYFQGNSAPDKSGLPSDRFSAERTGGSVSTLTIQRTQQEDSAVYLCASSRTPFTGELFFGEGSRLTVL.